These 28 T cell receptor beta chains came from one sample sequenced in a study of control samples from healthy donors and cancer patients. Libraries were prepared by immunoSEQ multiplex PCR; TCRdb keeps only in-frame clonotypes and omits some of them. This table holds roughly 55,000 clones, roughly 90% found once. Sequenced sample: blood. Receptor source: a man in his fifties in good health.

This rearrangement joins TRBV28 to TRBJ2-2; unclear D gene. Germline V gene lookup returns CDR1 MDHEN and CDR2 SYDVKM. This CDR3 comprises 15 residues. Deletions cut 4 bases from V and 0 bases from J, with 9 bases between. In DNA form, the CDR3 reads TGTGCCAGCAGTTCTTACAGATCGAACACCGGGGAGCTGTTTTTT. Translating gives CASSSYRSNTGELFF.

The chain employs TRBV18 and TRBJ2-5, with no clear D. The CDR3 totals 13 residues. V lost 5 bases and J 5 bases, leaving 12 bases between the germline ends. The germline gives CDR1 KGHSH, CDR2 LQKENI. The DNA of the CDR3 is TGTGCCAGCTCATCTGGGTTAAAGGAGACCCAGTACTTC. The encoded protein is CASSSGLKETQYF.

J is TRBJ1-2 and V is TRBV7-9; 7 positions match TRBD1. CDR1 SEHNR and CDR2 FQNEAQ come from the germline V gene (reference sequence). After removal of 4 bases from V and 1 base from J, the junction contained 3 bases not matched to a gene. The CDR3 extends over 14 amino acids. The DNA for the CDR3 is TGTGCCAGCAGCTGGACAGGAGATAACTATGGCTACACCTTC. Amino acid sequence: CASSWTGDNYGYTF.

The V call is TRBV23-1, the J call TRBJ2-1; TRBD1 agrees at 7 bases. TRBV23-1 is an ORF, and what it does is uncertain. V was clipped by 1 base and J by 9 bases; unmatched bases: 9. This CDR3 comprises 15 residues. CDR3 nucleotides: TGCGCCAGCAGTCAATACAGGGGTAAAGGGGGTGAGCAGTTCTTC. As protein: CASSQYRGKGGEQFF.

The chain couples TRBV18 to TRBJ2-3; the match to TRBD2 covers 8 bases. The CDR3 is made up of 14 amino acids. Per the germline V gene, CDR1 is KGHSH and CDR2 is LQKENI. V lost 8 bases, J lost 0 bases, and 4 bases stayed unmatched. CDR3 DNA: TGTGCCAGCAAACTAGCGGCTAGCACAGATACGCAGTATTTT. It yields the protein CASKLAASTDTQYF.

This clone has only a few counts. V is TRBV2 and J is TRBJ1-5; 8 nucleotides match TRBD1. V was clipped by 6 bases and J by 0 bases; unmatched bases: 7. The CDR3 is 16 amino acids. Germline-derived CDR1 and CDR2 are SNHLY and FYNNEI. CDR3 sequence reads: CASRGTGDYSNQPQHF. The DNA of the CDR3 is TGTGCCAGCAGGGGGACAGGCGATTATAGCAATCAGCCCCAGCATTTT.

This clone was counted once. The chain links TRBV6-5 to TRBJ1-6, with TRBD1 as a possible D gene (6 bases). This CDR3 spans 13 amino acids. The germline CDR1 and CDR2 sequences are MNHEY and SVGAGI. V was clipped by 5 bases and J by 9 bases, with 11 bases between them. CDR3 in amino acids: CASSLGGRSPLHF. In DNA, the CDR3 is TGTGCCAGCAGTCTGGGGGGGCGTTCACCCCTCCACTTT.

The gene calls are TRBV29-1 and TRBJ2-1; 7 bases fit TRBD2. Germline trimming cut 8 bases from V and 3 bases from J; bases unmatched to any gene: 10. The CDR3 length is 14 residues. Germline CDR1 SQVTM, CDR2 ANQGSEA. CDR3 DNA sequence: TGCAGCATGACAGCGGGGAACCTCTACAATGAGCAGTTCTTC. Translated: CSMTAGNLYNEQFF.

In DNA form, the CDR3 reads TGCAGCGCGATTAGCGGGATGGGAGAGACCCAGTACTTC. Translation: CSAISGMGETQYF. The gene calls are TRBV29-1 and TRBJ2-5; 8 bases match TRBD2. This CDR3 comprises 13 residues. CDR1 and CDR2 from the germline V gene are SQVTM and ANQGSEA. V was pared by 7 bases and J by 4 bases, with 8 bases of the junction left unmatched.

The chain carries TRBV27 and TRBJ1-4; D not resolved. CDR3 length: 15 residues. CDR1 is MNHEY and CDR2 is SMNVEV in the germline V gene (reference sequence). Deletions cut 6 bases from V and 5 bases from J, with 16 bases between. The CDR3 nucleotides are TGTGCCAGCAGCCACCACCTAGGTCCGAATGAAAAACTGTTTTTT. Its protein product is CASSHHLGPNEKLFF.

This sequence joins TRBV18 and TRBJ2-7; 10 bases agree with TRBD2. J lost 3 bases, V lost 2 bases, and 7 bases had no gene match. Looked up from germline, CDR1 is KGHSH and CDR2 is LQKENI. The CDR3 loop spans 16 amino acids. CDR3 region: CASSPSQREGLYEQYF. The CDR3 DNA sequence: TGTGCCAGCTCACCATCTCAGCGGGAGGGCCTCTACGAGCAGTACTTC. Full variable domain (outside the CDR3, taken from reference TRBV18 and TRBJ2-7): NAGVMQNPRHLVRRRGQEARLRCSPMKGHSHVYWYRQLPEEGLKFMVYLQKENIIDESGMPKERFSAEFPKEGPSILRIQQVVRGDSAAYFCASSPSQREGLYEQYFGPGTRLTVT.

The table lists this clone with a count of one. CDR3: CSASSLAVSYEQYF. The CDR3 nucleotides read TGCAGTGCTAGTTCACTAGCGGTCTCCTACGAGCAGTACTTC. The rearrangement links TRBV20-1 to TRBJ2-7; 8 bases fit TRBD2. The junction had 4 bases not matched to a gene; V was cut back by 3 bases and J by 0 bases. Germline V gene data show CDR1 as DFQATT and CDR2 as SNEGSKA (reference sequence). The CDR3 spans 14 residues.

The chain carries TRBV6-5 and TRBJ1-4, with D possibly being TRBD1 (5 bases). The CDR3 consists of 14 residues. Deletions cut 0 bases from V and 8 bases from J, with 10 bases between. Germline V gene sequence: CDR1 MNHEY, CDR2 SVGAGI. As DNA, the CDR3 is TGTGCCAGCAGTTACTCGCGGCAGGGCGAAAAACTGTTTTTT. Encoded protein: CASSYSRQGEKLFF.

This clone was counted only a few times. The chain employs TRBV6-5 and TRBJ2-3, with D perhaps assigned TRBD1 or TRBD2 (5 bases each). CDR3 length equals 16 residues. Germline CDR1 and CDR2: MNHEY and SVGAGI. Trimming took 6 bases from V and 0 from J, leaving 16 bases between them. CDR3 DNA: TGTGCCAGCAGATACGCGTCCGGGGCTAGCACAGATACGCAGTATTTT. It yields the protein CASRYASGASTDTQYF.

This chain joins TRBV10-3 and TRBJ2-7; D is possibly TRBD1 (6 bases). Deletions cut 5 bases from V and 3 bases from J, with 11 bases between. Germline values: CDR1 ENHRY, CDR2 SYGVKD. The CDR3 consists of 13 residues. Here the CDR3 DNA reads TGTGCCATCAGTCCACGGGACAACTACGAGCAGTACTTC. Its translation: CAISPRDNYEQYF.

This clone has a single count. The chain combines TRBV19 with TRBJ1-5; 8 bases align to TRBD1. V lost 6 bases and J lost 1; bases outside the gene matches: 5. The CDR3 extends over 15 amino acids. Germline V gives CDR1 LNHDA, CDR2 SQIVND (reference sequence). CDR3 nucleotides: TGTGCCAGTAGAGGCAGGGGGCCCAGCAATCAGCCCCAGCATTTT. It encodes CASRGRGPSNQPQHF.

The chain combines TRBV7-8 with TRBJ1-4; maybe TRBD1 (5 bases). Per the germline V gene, CDR1 is SGHVS and CDR2 is FQNEAQ. This CDR3 has 16 amino acids. V lost 3 bases, J lost 0 bases, and 11 bases lay in between. Here the CDR3 DNA reads TGTGCCAGCAGCTTGCGGGACGGTGCAACTAATGAAAAACTGTTTTTT. It encodes CASSLRDGATNEKLFF.

V and J are TRBV5-6 and TRBJ2-7, with 11 bases fitting TRBD2. The CDR3 has 19 amino acids. V shed 9 bases and J 2 bases; nucleotides not matched to a gene: 22. The V gene's germline CDR1 is SGHDT and CDR2 YYEEEE. The CDR3 sequence is CATASSLAGGTLYTYEQYF. CDR3 DNA sequence: TGTGCCACCGCCTCCAGTTTAGCGGGAGGGACATTGTATACCTACGAGCAGTACTTC. The whole variable domain, filled in from reference TRBV5-6 and TRBJ2-7, reads DAGVTQSPTHLIKTRGQQVTLRCSPKSGHDTVSWYQQALGQGPQFIFQYYEEEERQRGNFPDRFSGHQFPNYSSELNVNALLLGDSALYLCATASSLAGGTLYTYEQYFGPGTRLTVT.

The chain employs TRBV3-1 (or the pseudogene TRBV3-2) and TRBJ1-1, with no clear D. There are 14 residues in the CDR3. V was trimmed by 3 bases and J by 6 bases, leaving 14 bases between them. Germline CDR1 LGHDT, CDR2 YNNKEL (reference sequence). The CDR3 here is CASSQTASSAEAFF. As DNA, the CDR3 is TGTGCCAGCAGCCAGACCGCCTCGAGCGCTGAAGCTTTCTTT.

The V gene is TRBV30, the J gene TRBJ2-1; 7 nucleotides line up with TRBD1. CDR1 and CDR2 (germline): GTSNPN, SVGIG (reference sequence). After removal of 5 bases from V and 1 base from J, the junction contained 5 bases not matched to a gene. The CDR3 is made up of 14 amino acids. The CDR3 DNA sequence: TGTGCCTGGGACAGACAGGGTTCCTACAATGAGCAGTTCTTC. Amino acids: CAWDRQGSYNEQFF.

The CDR3 sequence is CASSPADRDTYEQYF. The CDR3, as DNA: TGTGCCAGCAGCCCTGCTGATCGGGACACCTACGAGCAGTACTTC. The chain employs TRBV28 and TRBJ2-7, with D perhaps TRBD1 (6 bases). CDR1 is MDHEN, CDR2 SYDVKM, per germline. V dropped 6 bases and J dropped 2 bases, with 17 bases sitting between them. This CDR3 has 15 residues.

The chain recombines TRBV3-1 (or the pseudogene TRBV3-2) with TRBJ1-1; D gene unclear. The CDR3 spans 14 residues. Trimming pared 1 base from V and 1 base from J, leaving 7 bases between. Germline values: CDR1 LGHDT, CDR2 YNNKEL (reference sequence). The CDR3 protein is CASSQALQNTEAFF. CDR3 sequence (DNA): TGTGCCAGCAGCCAAGCGCTGCAGAACACTGAAGCTTTCTTT.

The chain couples TRBV6-6 to TRBJ1-3, with a possible D match to TRBD1 (6 bases). Germline loops: CDR1 MNHNY, CDR2 SVGAGI (reference sequence). The length of the CDR3 is 16 residues. Trimming left V 10 bases short and J 0 bases short, with 19 bases between. CDR3 amino acids: CATRDTGTTSGNTIYF. DNA of the CDR3: TGTGCCACCCGAGACACCGGGACAACCTCTGGAAACACCATATATTTT.

The rearrangement uses TRBV12-3 or TRBV12-4 and TRBJ2-7; D call uncertain. V dropped 5 bases and J dropped 4 bases, with 6 bases sitting between them. The CDR3 sequence is 11 residues long. CDR3 protein: CASSPKYEQYF. The CDR3 nucleotides read TGTGCCAGCAGTCCAAAGTACGAGCAGTACTTC.

This rearrangement joins TRBV20-1 to TRBJ2-1, with a weak D call TRBD2 (6 bases). Per the germline V gene, CDR1 is DFQATT and CDR2 is SNEGSKA (reference sequence). This CDR3 contains 13 residues. V was shortened by 3 bases and J by 6 bases, with 12 bases between the two germline ends. The CDR3, as DNA: TGCAGTGCTAGTCCCGGGAGCGGCAATGAGCAGTTCTTC. It translates to CSASPGSGNEQFF.

This clone was detected once. This chain joins TRBV28 and TRBJ2-1, with TRBD2 identical over 12 bases. The germline CDR1 and CDR2 sequences are MDHEN and SYDVKM. With V trimmed by 8 bases and J by 9 bases, 5 bases remained unmatched. This CDR3 spans 13 amino acids. The CDR3 reads CASLTSGRSEQFF. CDR3 DNA: TGTGCCAGCCTGACTAGCGGGAGATCTGAGCAGTTCTTC. Combining the CDR3 with reference TRBV28 and TRBJ2-1 gives the whole variable domain DVKVTQSSRYLVKRTGEKVFLECVQDMDHENMFWYRQDPGLGLRLIYFSYDVKMKEKGDIPEGYSVSREKKERFSLILESASTNQTSMYLCASLTSGRSEQFFGPGTRLTVL.

The rearrangement joins TRBV18 to TRBJ2-3; 7 bases line up with TRBD1. This CDR3 comprises 15 residues. Unmatched junction bases numbered 6, after V lost 3 bases and J lost 3 bases. From germline, CDR1 is KGHSH and CDR2 LQKENI. The CDR3 here is CASSPTGSRTDTQYF. The CDR3 DNA follows: TGTGCCAGCTCACCGACAGGGTCAAGAACAGATACGCAGTATTTT.

The J gene is TRBJ1-5, the V gene TRBV3-1 (or the pseudogene TRBV3-2), with 9 bases identical to TRBD1. Per germline, CDR1 LGHDT and CDR2 YNNKEL (reference sequence). The junction had 9 bases not matched to a gene; V was cut back by 4 bases and J by 5 bases. The CDR3 extends over 16 amino acids. The CDR3 region has the DNA TGTGCCAGCAGCCCCGGAGGGGGACAGGGATATCAGCCCCAGCATTTT. Amino acid sequence: CASSPGGGQGYQPQHF.